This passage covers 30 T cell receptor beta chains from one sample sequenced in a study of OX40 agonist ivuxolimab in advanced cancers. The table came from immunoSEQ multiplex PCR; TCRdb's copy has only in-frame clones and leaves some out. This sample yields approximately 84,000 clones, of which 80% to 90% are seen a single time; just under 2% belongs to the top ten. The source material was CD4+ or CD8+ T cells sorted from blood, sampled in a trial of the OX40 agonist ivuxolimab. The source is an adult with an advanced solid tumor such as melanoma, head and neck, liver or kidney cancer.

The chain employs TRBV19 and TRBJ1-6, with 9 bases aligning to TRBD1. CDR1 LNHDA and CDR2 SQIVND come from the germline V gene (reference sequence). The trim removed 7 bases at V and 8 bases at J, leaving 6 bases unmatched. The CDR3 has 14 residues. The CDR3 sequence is CASTKTGGDSPLHF. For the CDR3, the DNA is TGTGCCAGTACTAAGACAGGGGGAGATTCACCCCTCCACTTT.

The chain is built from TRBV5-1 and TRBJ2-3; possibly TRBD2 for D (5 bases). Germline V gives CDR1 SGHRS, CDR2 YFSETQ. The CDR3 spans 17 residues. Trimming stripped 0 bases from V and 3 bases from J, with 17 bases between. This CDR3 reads CASSLALIGEGTDTQYF. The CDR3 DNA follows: TGCGCCAGCAGCTTGGCCTTGATTGGCGAGGGAACAGATACGCAGTATTTT. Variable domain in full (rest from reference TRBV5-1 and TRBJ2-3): KAGVTQTPRYLIKTRGQQVTLSCSPISGHRSVSWYQQTPGQGLQFLFEYFSETQRNKGNFPGRFSGRQFSNSRSEMNVSTLELGDSALYLCASSLALIGEGTDTQYFGPGTRLTVL.

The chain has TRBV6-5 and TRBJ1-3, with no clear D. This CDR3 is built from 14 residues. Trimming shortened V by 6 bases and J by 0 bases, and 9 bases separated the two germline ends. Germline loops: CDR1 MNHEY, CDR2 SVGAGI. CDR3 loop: CASRRSFSGNTIYF. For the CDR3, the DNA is TGTGCCAGCAGGAGATCATTCTCTGGAAACACCATATATTTT.

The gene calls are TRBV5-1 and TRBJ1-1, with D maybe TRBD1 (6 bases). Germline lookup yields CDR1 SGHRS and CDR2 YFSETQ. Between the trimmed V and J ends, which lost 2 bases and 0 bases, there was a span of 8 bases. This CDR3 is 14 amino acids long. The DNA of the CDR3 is TGCGCCAGCAGCTTCGGACAGATGAACACTGAAGCTTTCTTT. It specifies CASSFGQMNTEAFF.

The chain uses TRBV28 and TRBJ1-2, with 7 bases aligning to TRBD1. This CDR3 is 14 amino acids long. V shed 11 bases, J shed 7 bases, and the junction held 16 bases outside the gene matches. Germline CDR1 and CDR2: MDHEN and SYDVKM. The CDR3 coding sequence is TGTGCCGTCCCCCCCCGGCTTGCAGGGGGTGGCTACACCTTC. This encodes CAVPPRLAGGGYTF.

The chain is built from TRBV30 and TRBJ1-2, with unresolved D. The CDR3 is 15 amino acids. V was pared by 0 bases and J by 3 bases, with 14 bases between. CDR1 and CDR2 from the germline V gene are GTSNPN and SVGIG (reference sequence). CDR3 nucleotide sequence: TGTGCCTGGAGTGTCACAGCACCAACTTACTATGGCTACACCTTC. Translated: CAWSVTAPTYYGYTF.

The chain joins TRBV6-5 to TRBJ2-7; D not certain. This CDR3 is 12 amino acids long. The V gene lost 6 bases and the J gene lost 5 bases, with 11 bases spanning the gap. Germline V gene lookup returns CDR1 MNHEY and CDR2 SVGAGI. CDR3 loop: CASRHGPDEQYF. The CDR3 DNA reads TGTGCCAGCAGGCACGGGCCGGACGAGCAGTACTTC.

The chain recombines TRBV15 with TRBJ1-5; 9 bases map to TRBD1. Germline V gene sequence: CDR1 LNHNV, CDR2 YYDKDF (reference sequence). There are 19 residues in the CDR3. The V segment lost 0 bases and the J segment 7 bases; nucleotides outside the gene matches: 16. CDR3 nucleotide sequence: TGTGCCACCAGCAGAGAGTACAGGGCGCGAGGGACAGGGAACCAGCCCCAGCATTTT. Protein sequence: CATSREYRARGTGNQPQHF.

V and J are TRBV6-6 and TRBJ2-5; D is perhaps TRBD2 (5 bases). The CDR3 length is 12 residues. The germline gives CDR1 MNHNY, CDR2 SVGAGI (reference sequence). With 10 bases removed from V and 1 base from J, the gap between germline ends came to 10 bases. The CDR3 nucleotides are TGTGCCACTGGGGAGAGCCAAGAGACCCAGTACTTC. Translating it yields CATGESQETQYF.

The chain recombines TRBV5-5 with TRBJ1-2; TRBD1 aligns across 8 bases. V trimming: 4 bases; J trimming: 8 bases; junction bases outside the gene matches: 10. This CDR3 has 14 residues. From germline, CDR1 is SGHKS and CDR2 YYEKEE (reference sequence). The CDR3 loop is CASSLGQAGGGYTF. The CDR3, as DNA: TGTGCCAGCAGCCTGGGACAGGCCGGGGGAGGCTACACCTTC.

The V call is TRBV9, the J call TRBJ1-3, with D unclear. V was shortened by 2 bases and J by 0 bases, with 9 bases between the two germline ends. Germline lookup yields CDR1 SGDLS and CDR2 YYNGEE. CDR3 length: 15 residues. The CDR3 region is CASSVEGYSGNTIYF. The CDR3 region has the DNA TGTGCCAGCAGCGTTGAGGGCTACTCTGGAAACACCATATATTTT.

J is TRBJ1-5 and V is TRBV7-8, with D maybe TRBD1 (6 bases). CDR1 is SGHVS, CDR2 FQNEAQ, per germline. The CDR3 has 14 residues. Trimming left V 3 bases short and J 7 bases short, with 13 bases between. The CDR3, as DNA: TGTGCCAGCAGCTTGCAGGGGAGAGGACAGCCCCAGCATTTT. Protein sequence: CASSLQGRGQPQHF.

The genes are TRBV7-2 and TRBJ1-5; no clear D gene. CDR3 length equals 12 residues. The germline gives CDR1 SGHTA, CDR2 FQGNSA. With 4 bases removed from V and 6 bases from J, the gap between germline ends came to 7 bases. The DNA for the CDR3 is TGTGCCAGCAGCTCCCATGGTCAGCCCCAGCATTTT. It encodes CASSSHGQPQHF.

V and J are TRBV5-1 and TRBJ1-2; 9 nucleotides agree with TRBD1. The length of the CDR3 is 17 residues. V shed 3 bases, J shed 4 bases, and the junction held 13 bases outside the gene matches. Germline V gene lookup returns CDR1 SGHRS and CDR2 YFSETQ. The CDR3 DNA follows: TGCGCCAGCAGCTCTTGGATTACAGGGGGCGTAAGCTATGGCTACACCTTC. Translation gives CASSSWITGGVSYGYTF. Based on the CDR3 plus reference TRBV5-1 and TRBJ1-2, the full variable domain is KAGVTQTPRYLIKTRGQQVTLSCSPISGHRSVSWYQQTPGQGLQFLFEYFSETQRNKGNFPGRFSGRQFSNSRSEMNVSTLELGDSALYLCASSSWITGGVSYGYTFGSGTRLTVV.

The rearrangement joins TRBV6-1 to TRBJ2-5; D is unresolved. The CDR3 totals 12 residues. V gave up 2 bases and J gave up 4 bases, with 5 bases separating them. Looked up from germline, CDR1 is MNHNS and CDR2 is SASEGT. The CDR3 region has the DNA TGTGCCAGCAGTGAAACGAGAGAGACCCAGTACTTC. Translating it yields CASSETRETQYF.

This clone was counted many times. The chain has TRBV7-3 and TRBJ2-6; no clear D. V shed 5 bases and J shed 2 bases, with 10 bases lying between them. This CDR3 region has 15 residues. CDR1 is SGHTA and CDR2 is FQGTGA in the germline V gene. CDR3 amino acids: CASSLRNPGANVLTF. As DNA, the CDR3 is TGTGCCAGCAGCCTCCGCAACCCTGGGGCCAACGTCCTGACTTTC.

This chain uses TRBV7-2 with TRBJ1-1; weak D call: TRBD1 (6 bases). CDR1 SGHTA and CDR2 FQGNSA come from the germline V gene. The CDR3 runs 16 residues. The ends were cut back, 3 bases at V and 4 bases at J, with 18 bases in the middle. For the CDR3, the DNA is TGTGCCAGCAGCTTTAGTCCAGGGTTGGGGGCCACTGAAGCTTTCTTT. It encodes CASSFSPGLGATEAFF. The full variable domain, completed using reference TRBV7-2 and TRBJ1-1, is GAGVSQSPSNKVTEKGKDVELRCDPISGHTALYWYRQSLGQGLEFLIYFQGNSAPDKSGLPSDRFSAERTGGSVSTLTIQRTQQEDSAVYLCASSFSPGLGATEAFFGQGTRLTVV.

CDR3 DNA: TGTGCCAGCAGTTTACGCATGGCGGGGGGGCTCGGTGTGGATACGCAGTATTTT. Translation gives CASSLRMAGGLGVDTQYF. The chain joins TRBV27 to TRBJ2-3; 9 nucleotides agree with TRBD2. J gave up 6 bases and V 2 bases, and 15 bases lay outside the gene matches. Germline V CDR1 and CDR2: MNHEY, SMNVEV (reference sequence). The CDR3 consists of 18 residues.

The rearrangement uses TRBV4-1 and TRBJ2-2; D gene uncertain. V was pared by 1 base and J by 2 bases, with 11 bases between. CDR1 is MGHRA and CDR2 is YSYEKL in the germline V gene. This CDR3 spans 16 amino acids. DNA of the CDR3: TGCGCCAGCAGCCAAGGGCCCTCAATAAACACCGGGGAGCTGTTTTTT. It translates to CASSQGPSINTGELFF.

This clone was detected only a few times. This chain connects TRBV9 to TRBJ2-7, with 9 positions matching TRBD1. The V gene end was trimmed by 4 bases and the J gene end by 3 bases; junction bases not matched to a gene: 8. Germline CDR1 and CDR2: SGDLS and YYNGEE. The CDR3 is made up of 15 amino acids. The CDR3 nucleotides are TGTGCCAGCAGCACTTCCCCGGGACAGGGCTACGAGCAGTACTTC. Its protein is CASSTSPGQGYEQYF.

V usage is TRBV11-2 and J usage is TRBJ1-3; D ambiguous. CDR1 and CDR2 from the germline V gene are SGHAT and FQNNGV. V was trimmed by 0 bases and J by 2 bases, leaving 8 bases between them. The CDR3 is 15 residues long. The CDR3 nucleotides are TGTGCCAGCAGCTTAGATGGCCAGGCTGGAAACACCATATATTTT. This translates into CASSLDGQAGNTIYF.

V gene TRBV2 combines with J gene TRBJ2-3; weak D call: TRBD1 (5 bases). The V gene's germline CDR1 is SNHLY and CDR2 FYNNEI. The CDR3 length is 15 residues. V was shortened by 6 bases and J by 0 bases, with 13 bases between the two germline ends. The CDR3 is CASRPYRISTDTQYF. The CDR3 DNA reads TGTGCCAGCAGGCCATACAGGATTAGCACAGATACGCAGTATTTT. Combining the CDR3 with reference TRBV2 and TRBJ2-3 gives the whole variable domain EPEVTQTPSHQVTQMGQEVILRCVPISNHLYFYWYRQILGQKVEFLVSFYNNEISEKSEIFDDQFSVERPDGSNFTLKIRSTKLEDSAMYFCASRPYRISTDTQYFGPGTRLTVL.

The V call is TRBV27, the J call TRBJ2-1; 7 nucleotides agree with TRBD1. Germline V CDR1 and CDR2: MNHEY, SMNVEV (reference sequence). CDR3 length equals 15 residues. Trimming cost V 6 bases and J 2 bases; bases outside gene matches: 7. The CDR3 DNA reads TGTGCCAGCAGGCCGGGACAGAATACCTACAATGAGCAGTTCTTC. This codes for CASRPGQNTYNEQFF.

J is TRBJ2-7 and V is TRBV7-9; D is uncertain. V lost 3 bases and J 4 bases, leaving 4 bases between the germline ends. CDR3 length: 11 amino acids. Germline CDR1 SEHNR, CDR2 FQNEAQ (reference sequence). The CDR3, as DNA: TGTGCCAGCAGCTTTGAGTACGAGCAGTACTTC. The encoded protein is CASSFEYEQYF.

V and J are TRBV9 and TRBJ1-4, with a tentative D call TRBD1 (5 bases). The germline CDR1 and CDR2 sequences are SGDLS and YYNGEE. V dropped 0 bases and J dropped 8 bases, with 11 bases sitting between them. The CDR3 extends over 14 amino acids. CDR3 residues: CASSVVPEGEKLFF. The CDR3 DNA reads TGTGCCAGCAGCGTAGTCCCTGAGGGGGAAAAACTGTTTTTT.

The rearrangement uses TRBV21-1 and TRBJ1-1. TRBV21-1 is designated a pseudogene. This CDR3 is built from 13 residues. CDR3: CARTPEMNTEAFF. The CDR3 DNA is TGTGCCAGGACGCCAGAAATGAACACTGAAGCTTTCTTT.

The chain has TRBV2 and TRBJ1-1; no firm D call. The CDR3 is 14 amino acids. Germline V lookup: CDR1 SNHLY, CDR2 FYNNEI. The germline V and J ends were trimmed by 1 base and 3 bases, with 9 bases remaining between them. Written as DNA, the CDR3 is TGTGCCAGCAGTGAAGTGAGGGAATACACTGAAGCTTTCTTT. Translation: CASSEVREYTEAFF.

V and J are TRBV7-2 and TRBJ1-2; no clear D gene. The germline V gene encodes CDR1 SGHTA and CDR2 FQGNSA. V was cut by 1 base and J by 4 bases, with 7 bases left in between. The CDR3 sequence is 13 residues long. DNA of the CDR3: TGTGCCAGCAGCTTAGTGGCCGCCTATGGCTACACCTTC. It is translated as CASSLVAAYGYTF.

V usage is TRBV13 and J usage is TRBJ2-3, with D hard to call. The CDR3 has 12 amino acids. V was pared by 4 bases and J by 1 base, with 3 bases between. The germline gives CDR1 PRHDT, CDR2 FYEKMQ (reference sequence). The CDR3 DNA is TGTGCCAGCAGCTCGCGCACAGATACGCAGTATTTT. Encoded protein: CASSSRTDTQYF.

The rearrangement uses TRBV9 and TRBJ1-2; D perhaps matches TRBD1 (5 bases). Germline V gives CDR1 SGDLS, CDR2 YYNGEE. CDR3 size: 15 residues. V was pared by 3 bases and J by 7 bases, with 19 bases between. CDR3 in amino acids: CASSAWGTGGSGYTF. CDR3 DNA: TGTGCCAGCAGCGCTTGGGGTACGGGGGGATCTGGCTACACCTTC.